The sequence of this T cell receptor (beta chain) was determined in a study of T cell changes during pregnancy in multiple sclerosis. Libraries were prepared by immunoSEQ multiplex PCR; TCRdb keeps only in-frame clonotypes and omits some of them. The table records around 37,000 clones, roughly 91% of them present only once. The germline gives CDR1 SGDLS, CDR2 YYNGEE. The CDR3 runs to 17 residues. The ends lost 0 bases at V and 5 bases at J; junction bases unmatched: 13. The clonotype was recovered from a female donor with multiple sclerosis, enrolled in a pregnancy study. The chain recombines TRBV9 with TRBJ1-1; TRBD1 agrees at 7 bases. The sample here was CD8+ T cells from peripheral blood mononuclear cells, taken in the second trimester of pregnancy. CDR3 region: CASSVADGQGVNTEAFF. The CDR3 nucleotides are TGTGCCAGCAGCGTAGCCGACGGGCAGGGGGTCAATACTGAAGCTTTCTTT.